A single sample is the source of the 21 T cell receptor beta chains below, sequenced in a study of T cell repertoires in cytomegalovirus infection. TCRdb re-called the reads with MiXCR, one entry per CDR3 protein. The sample includes some 800,000 distinct CDR3 sequences, 30% to 35% seen only once; the top ten take around 12%. These receptors' antigens are unknown. The material was cultured CD8+ T cells from PBMCs, obtained from culture after CMV antigen stimulation. The receptors derive from a human donor in good health (CMV status not recorded). Some clones in this sample may be carry-over from other donors' samples.

The chain couples TRBV7-4 to TRBJ2-5, with TRBD2 identical over 10 bases. The CDR3 is 16 amino acids. Trimming at V came to 0 bases and at J to 4 bases, leaving 5 bases not matched to a gene. Looked up from germline, CDR1 is SGHVT and CDR2 is SQSDAQ. The DNA for the CDR3 is TGTGCCAGCAGCTTAGCGGAGCGGGGGGGCGGAGAGACCCAGTACTTC. This gives the protein CASSLAERGGGETQYF.

V gene TRBV20-1 combines with J gene TRBJ2-1; the D is unclear. V lost 6 bases and J lost 2, with 11 bases in between. The germline gives CDR1 DFQATT, CDR2 SNEGSKA (reference sequence). The length of the CDR3 is 13 residues. The CDR3 is CSARGKAYNEQFF. CDR3 nucleotides: TGCAGTGCCCGCGGCAAGGCCTACAATGAGCAGTTCTTC.

The J gene is TRBJ1-5, the V gene TRBV7-9; no firm D call. This CDR3 comprises 13 residues. The V and J ends lost 1 base and 8 bases respectively, with 9 bases between them. Germline V CDR1 and CDR2: SEHNR, FQNEAQ (reference sequence). The CDR3 DNA reads as TGTGCCAGCAGCTTAGAGGACCTGGAGCCCCAGCATTTT. Amino acid sequence: CASSLEDLEPQHF.

The chain joins TRBV3-1 to TRBJ2-1; no clear D. Germline V gene sequence: CDR1 LGHDT, CDR2 YNNKEL (reference sequence). The CDR3 extends over 18 amino acids. V was trimmed by 0 bases and J by 0 bases, leaving 15 bases between them. Written as DNA, the CDR3 is TGTGCCAGCAGCCAAGATAGTAGGATCCATGGCTCCTACAATGAGCAGTTCTTC. This encodes CASSQDSRIHGSYNEQFF.

The chain joins TRBV6-2 or TRBV6-3 to TRBJ1-5; the match to TRBD1 covers 7 bases. Per the germline V gene, CDR1 is MNHEY and CDR2 is SVGEGT. With 6 bases clipped from V and 0 bases from J, the junction kept 5 bases outside the gene matches. CDR3 size: 15 residues. In DNA, the CDR3 is TGTGCCAGCAGCCGACAGGGAAATAGCAATCAGCCCCAGCATTTT. Translating gives CASSRQGNSNQPQHF.

In its sample, this clonotype was seen a few times. The chain recombines TRBV4-3 with TRBJ2-2; 10 positions agree with TRBD2. After removal of 1 base from V and 4 bases from J, the junction contained 15 bases not matched to a gene. CDR1 and CDR2 from the germline V gene are LGHNA and YSLEER. CDR3 length: 20 amino acids. This chain's CDR3 is CASSQGGAWSGGDGTGELFF. Written as DNA, the CDR3 is TGCGCCAGCAGCCAAGGCGGGGCTTGGAGCGGGGGGGATGGCACCGGGGAGCTGTTTTTT.

The chain is built from TRBV11-2 and TRBJ2-3; tentatively, D is TRBD2 (6 bases). Trimming shortened V by 0 bases and J by 2 bases, and 15 bases separated the two germline ends. This CDR3 has 17 amino acids. Germline assignment: CDR1 SGHAT and CDR2 FQNNGV. CDR3 DNA: TGTGCCAGCAGCTTAGATTCGACGGGAGCCTACACAGATACGCAGTATTTT. Its protein is CASSLDSTGAYTDTQYF.

This chain links TRBV29-1 with TRBJ2-2; D is uncertain. This CDR3 has 9 residues. CDR1 SQVTM and CDR2 ANQGSEA come from the germline V gene. V lost 4 bases and J lost 13, with 7 bases in between. The CDR3 DNA reads as TGCAGCGTTGGTTGGCCGCTGTTTTTT. This sequence encodes CSVGWPLFF.

This clonotype has ten or more counts. The chain has TRBV7-6 and TRBJ1-6; D gene unclear. Germline V gives CDR1 SGHVS, CDR2 FNYEAQ. The CDR3 is made up of 14 amino acids. V was shortened by 5 bases and J by 7 bases, with 12 bases between the two germline ends. The CDR3 nucleotides are TGTGCCAGCAGCCCGACCGGGTGGAATTCACCCCTCCACTTT. It is translated as CASSPTGWNSPLHF.

This clonotype was detected a few times. V is TRBV27 and J is TRBJ2-7; D uncertain. The CDR3 loop spans 12 amino acids. Germline lookup yields CDR1 MNHEY and CDR2 SMNVEV (reference sequence). Trimming cost V 8 bases and J 2 bases, with 10 bases left between them. In nucleotides, the CDR3 is TGTGCCAGCGCCGGTCGCACCTACGAGCAGTACTTC. Translated: CASAGRTYEQYF.

This clonotype was found many times. This sequence joins TRBV7-6 and TRBJ2-1, with 13 bases lining up with TRBD2. V lost 3 bases to trimming and J lost 6 bases; unmatched junction nucleotides: 2. Germline assignment: CDR1 SGHVS and CDR2 FNYEAQ. The CDR3 totals 15 residues. This CDR3 is CASSFGTSGANEQFF. The CDR3 coding sequence is TGTGCCAGCAGCTTTGGGACTAGCGGGGCCAATGAGCAGTTCTTC.

The rearrangement uses TRBV4-2 and TRBJ1-2, with D maybe TRBD1 (6 bases). Germline CDR1 and CDR2: LGHNA and YNFKEQ. This CDR3 region has 13 residues. Trimming stripped 1 base from V and 6 bases from J, with 9 bases between. CDR3 region: CASSQGGGHGYTF. CDR3 DNA: TGTGCCAGCAGCCAAGGAGGGGGGCATGGCTACACCTTC.

In its sample, this clonotype was seen a few times. This rearrangement joins TRBV12-5 to TRBJ2-2; D is undetermined. This CDR3 spans 11 amino acids. With 6 bases removed from V and 5 bases from J, the gap between germline ends came to 4 bases. Germline CDR1 reads LGHNT; CDR2 reads FRNRAP. CDR3 region: CASGETGELFF. The CDR3 bases are TGTGCTAGTGGGGAGACCGGGGAGCTGTTTTTT.

The V and J genes are TRBV7-8 and TRBJ2-1; possible D gene TRBD2, 5 bases. Germline assignment: CDR1 SGHVS and CDR2 FQNEAQ. This CDR3 contains 18 residues. V was pared by 4 bases and J by 0 bases, with 19 bases between. This CDR3 is CASSSPVGAASSYNEQFF. The CDR3 bases are TGTGCCAGCAGCTCCCCGGTCGGAGCGGCGAGCTCCTACAATGAGCAGTTCTTC.

This clonotype was seen only a few times. The chain combines TRBV7-6 with TRBJ1-6; 10 bases align to TRBD1. CDR1 and CDR2 from the germline V gene are SGHVS and FNYEAQ. J lost 2 bases, V lost 4 bases, and 14 bases had no gene match. CDR3 length: 20 amino acids. CDR3 region: CASSSFQGQGTGAYNSPLHF. Written as DNA, the CDR3 is TGTGCCAGCAGCTCTTTCCAGGGACAGGGGACCGGGGCCTATAATTCACCCCTCCACTTT.

V gene TRBV20-1 combines with J gene TRBJ2-1, with 9 positions matching TRBD2. Germline values: CDR1 DFQATT, CDR2 SNEGSKA (reference sequence). The ends lost 0 bases at V and 2 bases at J; junction bases unmatched: 5. This CDR3 comprises 16 residues. CDR3 amino acids: CSARDRLAGTYNEQFF. DNA of the CDR3: TGCAGTGCTAGAGATCGGCTAGCGGGGACCTACAATGAGCAGTTCTTC.

V usage is TRBV27 and J usage is TRBJ2-7; D is uncertain. There are 13 residues in the CDR3. Germline V gives CDR1 MNHEY, CDR2 SMNVEV (reference sequence). Deletions cut 3 bases from V and 6 bases from J, with 12 bases between. Written as DNA, the CDR3 is TGTGCCAGCAGTTTTGGCAGGTTGACCGAGCAGTACGTC. Its protein is CASSFGRLTEQYV.

This clonotype has a handful of counts. V gene TRBV2 combines with J gene TRBJ2-5; perhaps TRBD1 as D (6 bases). The ends were cut back, 5 bases at V and 4 bases at J, with 17 bases in the middle. This CDR3 has 15 residues. The V gene's germline CDR1 is SNHLY and CDR2 FYNNEI. For the CDR3, the DNA is TGTGCCAGCAGTCCTTACCGGGACATAGGAGAGACCCAGTACTTC. This encodes CASSPYRDIGETQYF.

The rearrangement uses TRBV19 and TRBJ1-2, with D possibly TRBD1 on 6 matching bases. The CDR3 consists of 14 residues. Germline CDR1 LNHDA, CDR2 SQIVND (reference sequence). V was pared by 5 bases and J by 2 bases, with 12 bases between. CDR3 nucleotides: TGTGCCAGTAGTCCACAGACAGGCAACTATGGCTACACCTTC. Protein product: CASSPQTGNYGYTF.

The rearrangement links TRBV4-1 to TRBJ2-5; D unclear. The CDR3 runs to 15 residues. Germline V CDR1 and CDR2: MGHRA, YSYEKL. The V end was cut by 0 bases, the J end by 2 bases, with 10 bases between. The CDR3: CASSQETAVQETQYF. In nucleotides, the CDR3 is TGCGCCAGCAGCCAAGAGACGGCGGTGCAAGAGACCCAGTACTTC.

The chain links TRBV2 to TRBJ2-5; D might be TRBD1 or TRBD2, each matching 6 bases. The CDR3 has 15 residues. In germline, CDR1 is SNHLY, CDR2 FYNNEI. With 5 bases removed from V and 4 bases from J, the gap between germline ends came to 17 bases. CDR3 loop: CASSLRGASRETQYF. The CDR3 DNA follows: TGTGCCAGCAGTTTAAGGGGGGCCTCGCGAGAGACCCAGTACTTC.